The T cell receptor (beta chain) under discussion was sequenced for a study of somatic mutations in cytotoxic T cells in rheumatoid arthritis. On the study more broadly: Blood from the patient (around 27 ml EDTA) was drawn right after diagnosis, pretreatment.

This clone was observed a handful of times. The assay was immunoSEQ multiplex PCR, and TCRdb's table has in-frame clones only and misses some. The table includes roughly 16,000 clones, approximately 82% detected once. The germline gives CDR1 SEHNR, CDR2 FQNEAQ (reference sequence). V dropped 6 bases and J dropped 4; count of bases not matched to a gene: 9. This CDR3 has 14 amino acids. Sequencing was carried out using CD8+ T cells sorted from blood. The source of this sequence is a woman aged 50 to 60 with rheumatoid arthritis. This chain links TRBV7-9 with TRBJ2-7, with 7 positions matching TRBD1. The CDR3 coding sequence is TGTGCCAGCAGTAGCCGGACAGGTCCTTACGAGCAGTACTTC. Amino acids: CASSSRTGPYEQYF.